The sequence of this T cell receptor beta chain was determined in a study of blood T cell repertoires in COVID-19. Study at large: Sites in the United States, Italy and Spain provided acute and convalescent COVID-19 samples. T cells, B-cell-depleted T cells, or PBMCs supplied cDNA or gDNA.

Per the original data handling: Nucleated cell counts were estimated from reference gene primer amplification. The protocol was immunoSEQ multiplex PCR, while the TCRdb copy is restricted to in-frame clones and leaves out a portion. V and J calls and clone size are those listed in that table; D and trimming were worked out from the DNA. The data show about 30,000 clones, roughly 87% seen once. J was trimmed by 3 bases and V by 7 bases; bases with no gene match: 9. Germline V gene data show CDR1 as SNHLY and CDR2 as FYNNEI. The CDR3 is 15 amino acids. This chain links TRBV2 with TRBJ2-7, with 10 bases identical to TRBD2. The receptor was derived from a man of 80 years or more with acute or convalescent COVID-19. Material: peripheral blood. The CDR3 coding sequence is TGTGCCAGCACCCAATGGCCTAGCGGGAGCTACGAGCAGTACTTC. Encoded protein: CASTQWPSGSYEQYF.